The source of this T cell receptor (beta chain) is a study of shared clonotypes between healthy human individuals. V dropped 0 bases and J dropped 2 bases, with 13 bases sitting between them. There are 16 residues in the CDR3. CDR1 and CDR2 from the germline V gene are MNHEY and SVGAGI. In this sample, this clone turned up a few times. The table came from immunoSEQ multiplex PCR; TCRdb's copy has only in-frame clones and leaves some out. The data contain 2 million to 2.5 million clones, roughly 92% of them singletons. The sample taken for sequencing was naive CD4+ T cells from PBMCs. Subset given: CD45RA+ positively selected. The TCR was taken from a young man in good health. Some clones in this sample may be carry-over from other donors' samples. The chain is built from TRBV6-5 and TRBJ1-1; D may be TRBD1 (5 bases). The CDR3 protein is CASSYSSVGVNTEAFF. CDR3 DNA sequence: TGTGCCAGCAGTTACTCGAGTGTAGGGGTAAACACTGAAGCTTTCTTT.